This paragraph covers one TCR beta chain sequence. The assay was immunoSEQ multiplex PCR, and TCRdb's table has in-frame clones only and misses some. The sample has about 250,000 clones, roughly 85% seen once. The germline V and J ends were trimmed by 4 bases and 3 bases, with 7 bases remaining between them. The CDR3 has 12 amino acids. The germline V gene has CDR1 LGHDT and CDR2 YNNKEL (reference sequence). These data come from a study of blood T cell repertoires in COVID-19. About the study: The cDNA or gDNA used as material had been derived from T cells, B-cell-depleted T cells, or PBMCs.

The sequencing input was peripheral blood. The V gene is TRBV3-1 (or the pseudogene TRBV3-2), the J gene TRBJ2-7; tentatively, D is TRBD2 (6 bases). This TCR was sampled from a man in his fifties with active or convalescent COVID-19. The CDR3: CASSPGLYEQYF. DNA for the CDR3: TGTGCCAGCAGCCCGGGACTCTACGAGCAGTACTTC.